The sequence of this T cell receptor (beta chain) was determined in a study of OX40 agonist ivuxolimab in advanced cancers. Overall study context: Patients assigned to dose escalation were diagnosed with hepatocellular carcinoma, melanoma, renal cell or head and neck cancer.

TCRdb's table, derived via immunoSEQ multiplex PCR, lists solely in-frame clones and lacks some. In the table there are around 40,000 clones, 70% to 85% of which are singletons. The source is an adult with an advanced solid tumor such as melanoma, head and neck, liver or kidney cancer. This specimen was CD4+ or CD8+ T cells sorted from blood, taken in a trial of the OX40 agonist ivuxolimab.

Here the CDR3 reads CASSRASGGVDTQYF. Here the CDR3 DNA reads TGTGCCAGCAGTAGGGCTAGCGGGGGTGTAGATACGCAGTATTTT. V and J are TRBV2 and TRBJ2-3; 10 bases fit TRBD2. The CDR3 loop spans 15 amino acids. The germline V gene encodes CDR1 SNHLY and CDR2 FYNNEI. Unmatched junction bases numbered 7, after V lost 5 bases and J lost 5 bases.